This T cell receptor beta chain stems from a study of cytomegalovirus exposure and HLA in healthy donors (dated by TCRdb to about 2017). Turning to the overall study: According to a later analysis, the 100 to 150 validation repertoires were produced on the same platform as the 680 or so repertoires of the first cohort. The study aimed to test whether cataloging public T cell receptors could reveal signatures of past pathogen exposure. In addition to the first cohort of hundreds of subjects, a separate validation cohort of over 90 different subjects was used. To predict cytomegalovirus infection status, the study combined high-throughput TCR immunosequencing, statistical association of individual TCRs with disease status, and machine learning. Here is what the overall study found, with its caveats: Most TCR sequences were observed very rarely across donors, whereas some public TCRs were present in many individuals. The classifier was reported to diagnose cytomegalovirus status with high specificity and sensitivity in both the original cohort and the validation cohort. In a later analysis, TCRs clustered in the first cohort were found to also tend to co-occur in the approximately 110 validation repertoires, with approximately 95% of cluster scores above 0. In the study, 150 to 200 TCR beta chains were listed as associated with cytomegalovirus. The authors suggested that the approach could potentially be extended to other disease states and immunological phenotypes. A later analysis had no HLA typing for the validation cohort, so co-occurrence there was scored across all 120 or so repertoires. A few of the identified cytomegalovirus-associated TCR beta chains were confirmed in vitro to be specific for cytomegalovirus antigens.

Library creation used the immunoSEQ multiplex PCR assay. Regarding the original processing steps: A statistical classification framework was built for diagnosing cytomegalovirus status from the catalog of TCR beta chain sequences. The table was pulled from immuneACCESS by TCRdb, which kept in-frame rearrangements only. Such tables lose some clones; where checked, under half of the loss comes from unresolved V genes, and the rest has no known cause. From that table come the V and J calls and clone size; the DNA was used to work out D and trimming. This sample holds roughly 140,000 clones; about 89% were observed only once. Of the sample, about 3.5% falls within the top ten clones. V trim: 3 bases; J trim: 0 bases; unmatched bases: 11. Reading from cysteine to phenylalanine, the CDR3 counts 18 amino acids. Only the CDR3 DNA is retained, 54 bases long and in frame from the first base. Based on the germline V gene, the CDR1 and CDR2 sequences are MNHNS and SASEGT.

Donors formed part of the validation cohort, which comprised 120 subjects and was distinct from the first cohort of some 700 subjects. In regard to this clone: What antigen it recognizes has not been identified. The input lacks base qualities; no much larger clone sits a single base away.

Sample: PBMCs. The clonotype comes from a woman in her late teens or twenties in good health and CMV-seropositive. The sequence is built from TRBV6-1 and TRBJ1-2; the junction holds 9 bases that match TRBD1. CDR3 sequence: CASSDRDRVARANYGYTF. The nucleotide sequence reads TGTGCCAGCAGTGATAGGGACAGGGTGGCTCGGGCTAACTATGGCTACACCTTC.